The rows below give T cell receptor beta chains drawn from one sample of a study of blood T cell repertoires in COVID-19. This table comes from immunoSEQ multiplex PCR, and its TCRdb copy is limited to in-frame clones, with some not included. This sample has 140,000 or so clones, with about 87% found just once. Input material: peripheral blood. The receptors originated from a human donor with COVID-19, enrolled during active disease. The donor label of this sample is uncertain. CDR3s include the opening cysteine and the closing phenylalanine or tryptophan. A D gene is named only where the DNA matches it firmly. Clone sizes are given selectively: once, few, many, or a class where the clone is expanded.

j_call | d_call | clone_size | v_call | cdr3_nt | cdr3_aa
TRBJ2-5 | NA | NA | TRBV3-1/TRBV3-2 | TGTGCCAGCAGCCAAGTAGGGGGGGTACGGGAGACCCAGTACTTC | CASSQVGGVRETQYF
TRBJ2-7 | NA | NA | TRBV6-5 | TGTGCCAGCAGTAGGGGGAACTACGAGCAGTACTTC | CASSRGNYEQYF
TRBJ1-2 | NA | NA | TRBV6-2/TRBV6-3 | TGTGCCAGCAGTTACCGCGGTGGGGGGTCTTTTTCTAGCTACACCTTC | CASSYRGGGSFSSYTF
TRBJ2-1 | TRBD2 | NA | TRBV20-1 | TGCAGTGCTTGGACTAGCGGGGGGCAGTTCTTC | CSAWTSGGQFF
TRBJ2-7 | TRBD2 | NA | TRBV2 | TGTGCCAGCAAAGGGGAGGGGTACGAGCAGTACTTC | CASKGEGYEQYF
TRBJ1-1 | NA | NA | TRBV11-1 | TGTGCCAGCAGTCCACGTCCAGGGGACACTGAAGCTTTCTTT | CASSPRPGDTEAFF
TRBJ2-2 | TRBD1 | NA | TRBV19 | TGTGCCAGTAGTAGGGACAGGGGATTCTCGACCGGGGAGCTGTTTTTT | CASSRDRGFSTGELFF
TRBJ1-2 | NA | NA | TRBV3-1/TRBV3-2 | TGTGCCAGCCGTCCCGCCGGGGTTCATAACTATGGCTACACCTTC | CASRPAGVHNYGYTF
TRBJ2-5 | NA | NA | TRBV5-1 | TGCGCCAGCAGCCAACCCAGGGGTACAGTCCAAGAGACCCAGTACTTC | CASSQPRGTVQETQYF
TRBJ1-1 | NA | NA | TRBV7-9 | TGTGCCAGCAGCTCATCGACCCGGGAGGCTTTCTTT | CASSSSTREAFF
TRBJ2-2 | TRBD1 | NA | TRBV10-3 | TGTGCCATCAGGGCTGAACAGGGGATCGGGGAGCTGTTTTTT | CAIRAEQGIGELFF
TRBJ1-3 | NA | NA | TRBV4-1 | TGCGCCAGCAGCCAAGGACAGTTCCCCTCTGGAAACACCATATATTTT | CASSQGQFPSGNTIYF
TRBJ1-5 | TRBD1 | NA | TRBV25-1 | TGTGCCAGCAGTTACGGGACAGGCAATCAGCCCCAGCATTTT | CASSYGTGNQPQHF
TRBJ2-3 | NA | NA | TRBV2 | TGTGCCAGCAGAGCCCCCCGGACAACCCCTGATACGCAGTATTTT | CASRAPRTTPDTQYF
TRBJ2-1 | NA | NA | TRBV28 | TGTGCCAGCAGTTTGACTGGCTCCTACAATGAGCAGTTCTTC | CASSLTGSYNEQFF
TRBJ1-4 | TRBD1 | NA | TRBV5-4 | TGTGCCAGCAGCCGCGTAGATGACAGGGAATCTGAAAAACTGTTTTTT | CASSRVDDRESEKLFF
TRBJ2-3 | TRBD1 | NA | TRBV19 | TGTGCCAGTAGTCCCCATAGATTGACAGGGGGCATAGGAGATACGCAGTATTTT | CASSPHRLTGGIGDTQYF
TRBJ1-2 | NA | NA | TRBV6-1 | TGTGCCAGCAGTGAAATTAGGGGATCCTATGGCTACACCTTC | CASSEIRGSYGYTF
TRBJ1-2 | TRBD1 | NA | TRBV6-6 | TGTGCCAGCAGTCGATCCGGGACAGGGCCTTCCTATGGCTACACCTTC | CASSRSGTGPSYGYTF
TRBJ2-7 | NA | few | TRBV6-5 | TGTGCCAGCAGTTACTCGAACCAGTTGACCTACGAGCAGTACTTC | CASSYSNQLTYEQYF
TRBJ1-4 | TRBD1 | NA | TRBV5-6 | TGTGCCAGCAGCTTGAAGTTTGGCAGGGGGAGGGAAAAACTGTTTTTT | CASSLKFGRGREKLFF
TRBJ1-2 | TRBD1 | NA | TRBV29-1 | TGCAGCGTTAAACGACAGGGCCTAAATGGCTACACCTTC | CSVKRQGLNGYTF
TRBJ2-7 | NA | NA | TRBV7-9 | TGTGCCAGCAGCTTATCTGAGAAATCCTACGAGCAGTACTTC | CASSLSEKSYEQYF
TRBJ1-3 | TRBD1 | NA | TRBV2 | TGTGCCAGCAGCAGACAGGGGCAAGGAAACACCATATATTTT | CASSRQGQGNTIYF
TRBJ2-2 | TRBD2 | NA | TRBV6-4 | TGTGCCAGCAGTGAGCGCCTAGCGGGAGATGGCGGGGAGCTGTTTTTT | CASSERLAGDGGELFF
TRBJ1-1 | NA | NA | TRBV7-9 | TGTGCCAGCAGCCCAAGCCTGAACACTGAAGCTTTCTTT | CASSPSLNTEAFF
TRBJ1-3 | TRBD1 | NA | TRBV7-9 | TGTGCCAGCAGAAGCCGGGACAGCTCTGGAAACACCATATATTTT | CASRSRDSSGNTIYF
TRBJ2-5 | TRBD2 | NA | TRBV10-2 | TGCGCCAGCAGGGATACTAGCGGGGGGGGCGGGGTTGAGACCCAGTACTTC | CASRDTSGGGGVETQYF
TRBJ2-1 | TRBD1 | NA | TRBV9 | TGTGCCAGCAGCGCCGGACAGGGAGTTCTAAATGAGCAGTTCTTC | CASSAGQGVLNEQFF
TRBJ1-5 | NA | once | TRBV29-1 | TGCAGCGTATCCACCGGGACTTTCAATCAGCCCCAGCATTTT | CSVSTGTFNQPQHF
TRBJ2-1 | NA | once | TRBV6-1 | TGTGCCAGCAGTGAAGCCAACTACAATGAGCAGTTCTTC | CASSEANYNEQFF
TRBJ1-1 | NA | many | TRBV14 | TGTGCCAGCAGCCAAGATCTTGGGAGTACTGCTTTCTTT | CASSQDLGSTAFF
TRBJ1-1 | NA | NA | TRBV25-1 | TGTGCCAGCAGCGCACCGGGCCCGGGAGAGACTGAAGCTTTCTTT | CASSAPGPGETEAFF
TRBJ2-2 | NA | NA | TRBV25-1 | TGTGCCAGCAGTGACGGGGGTTGGTACACCGGGGAGCTGTTTTTT | CASSDGGWYTGELFF
TRBJ1-3 | NA | NA | TRBV25-1 | TGTGCCAGCGCCCCCCGACTGATCTCTGGAAACACCATATATTTT | CASAPRLISGNTIYF
TRBJ1-4 | TRBD1 | NA | TRBV6-1 | TGTGCCAGCAGTGACAGTGGGGACAGTTTTGCAACTAATGAAAAACTGTTTTTT | CASSDSGDSFATNEKLFF
TRBJ1-4 | NA | once | TRBV6-4 | TGTGCCAGCAGTGGTAGAGTTCCCCCTCAGGATGAAAAACTGTTTTTT | CASSGRVPPQDEKLFF
TRBJ1-1 | TRBD1 | NA | TRBV18 | TGTGCCAGCTCACCTCCTACAGGGGGCATCATGATAGCTTTCTTT | CASSPPTGGIMIAFF
TRBJ2-1 | TRBD1 | NA | TRBV19 | TGTGCCAGTACTCAATCAGGGGACAGTTACAATGAGCAGTTCTTC | CASTQSGDSYNEQFF
TRBJ2-2 | NA | NA | TRBV6-5 | TGTGCCAGCAGTTGGGAGGCGAACACCGGGGAGCTGTTTTTT | CASSWEANTGELFF
TRBJ1-1 | NA | NA | TRBV18 | TGTGCCAGCTCACCACCCGCAGGGTTCTCTGAAGCTTTCTTT | CASSPPAGFSEAFF
TRBJ2-7 | TRBD2 | NA | TRBV18 | TGTGCCAGCTCACCACAGACTAGCATCCACGAGCAGTACTTC | CASSPQTSIHEQYF
TRBJ1-6 | TRBD1 | NA | TRBV16 | TGTGCCAGCAGCCAACGGGACAGGGGTTCACCCCTCCACTTT | CASSQRDRGSPLHF
TRBJ1-2 | NA | NA | TRBV18 | TGTGCCAGCTCACCACCAGGGGACTATGGCTACACCTTC | CASSPPGDYGYTF
TRBJ2-1 | NA | once | TRBV6-5 | TGTGCCAGCAGTTACTCGGGAGAATCCTCCTACAATGAGCAGTTCTTC | CASSYSGESSYNEQFF
TRBJ2-7 | NA | few | TRBV2 | TGTGCCAGCAGTGAATTCGAGTTCCAGGCCTACGAGCAGTACTTC | CASSEFEFQAYEQYF
TRBJ2-1 | TRBD1 | NA | TRBV6-5 | TGTGCCAGCTCCGGGACAGGGGGCAATGAGCAGTTCTTC | CASSGTGGNEQFF
TRBJ2-2 | TRBD2 | NA | TRBV7-2 | TGTGCCAGCAGACCTCGCGGGGGGGGGCACACCGGGGAGCTGTTTTTT | CASRPRGGGHTGELFF
TRBJ2-2 | TRBD2 | NA | TRBV3-1/TRBV3-2 | TGTGCCAGCAGCTTCCAGGGACTAGCGGGAGCAGGGGAGCTGTTTTTT | CASSFQGLAGAGELFF
TRBJ2-1 | NA | NA | TRBV21-1 | TGTGCCAGCAGCAGCCCCGGACAGGGTGCAGAGCAGTTCTTC | CASSSPGQGAEQFF
TRBJ2-1 | NA | NA | TRBV5-4 | TGTGCCAGCAGCGGGGGCCCACAATCCTACAATGAGCAGTTCTTC | CASSGGPQSYNEQFF
TRBJ2-1 | NA | NA | TRBV5-1 | TGCGCCAGCAGCTTGCAGGGTCTGGGCTCCTACAATGAGCAGTTCTTC | CASSLQGLGSYNEQFF
TRBJ2-5 | NA | NA | TRBV19 | TGTGCCAGTAGCCGATTCCGGGATCGGGGTTCTGAGACCCAGTACTTC | CASSRFRDRGSETQYF